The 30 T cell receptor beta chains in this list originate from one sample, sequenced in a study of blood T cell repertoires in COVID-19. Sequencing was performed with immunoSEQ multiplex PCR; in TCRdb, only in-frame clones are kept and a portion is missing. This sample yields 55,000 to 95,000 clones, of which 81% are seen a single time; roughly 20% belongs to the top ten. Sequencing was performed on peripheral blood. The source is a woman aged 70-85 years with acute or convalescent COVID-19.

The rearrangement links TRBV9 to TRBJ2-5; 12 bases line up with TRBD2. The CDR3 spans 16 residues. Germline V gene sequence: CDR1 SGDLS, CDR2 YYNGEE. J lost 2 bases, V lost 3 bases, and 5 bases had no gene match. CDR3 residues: CASSAGTSGLQETQYF. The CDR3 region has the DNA TGTGCCAGCAGCGCAGGGACTAGCGGGTTACAAGAGACCCAGTACTTC.

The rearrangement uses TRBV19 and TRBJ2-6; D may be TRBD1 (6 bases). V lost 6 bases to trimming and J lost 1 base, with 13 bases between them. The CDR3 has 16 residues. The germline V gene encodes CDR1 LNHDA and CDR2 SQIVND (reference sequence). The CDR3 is CASRATGQSGANVLTF. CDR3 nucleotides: TGTGCCAGTAGGGCTACCGGACAGTCTGGGGCCAACGTCCTGACTTTC.

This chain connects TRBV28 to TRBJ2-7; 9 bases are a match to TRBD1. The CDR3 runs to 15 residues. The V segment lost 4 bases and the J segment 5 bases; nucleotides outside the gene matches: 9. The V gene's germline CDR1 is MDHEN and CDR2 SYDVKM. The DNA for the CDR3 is TGTGCCAGCAGTTCAACAGGGGGCCCCGACCACGAGCAGTACTTC. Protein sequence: CASSSTGGPDHEQYF.

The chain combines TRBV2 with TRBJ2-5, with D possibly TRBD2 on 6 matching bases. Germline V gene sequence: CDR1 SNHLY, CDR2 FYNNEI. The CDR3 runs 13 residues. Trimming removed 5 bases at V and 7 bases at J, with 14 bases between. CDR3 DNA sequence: TGTGCCAGCAGTCCCCGGGGAGCGGGGACCCAGTACTTC. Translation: CASSPRGAGTQYF.

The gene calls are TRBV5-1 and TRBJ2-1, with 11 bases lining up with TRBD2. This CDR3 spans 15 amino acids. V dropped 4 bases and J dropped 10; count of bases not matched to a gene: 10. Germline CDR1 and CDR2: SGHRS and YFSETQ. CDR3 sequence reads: CASSPTSGGPQEQFF. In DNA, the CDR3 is TGCGCCAGCAGCCCTACTAGCGGGGGTCCTCAGGAGCAGTTCTTC.

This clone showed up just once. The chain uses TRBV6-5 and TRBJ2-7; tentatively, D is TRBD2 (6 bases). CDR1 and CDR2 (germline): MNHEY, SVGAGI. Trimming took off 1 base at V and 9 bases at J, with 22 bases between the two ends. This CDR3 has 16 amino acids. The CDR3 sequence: CASSYLGLASSFRQYF. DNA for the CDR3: TGTGCCAGCAGTTACTTGGGACTGGCATCATCTTTCAGGCAGTACTTC.

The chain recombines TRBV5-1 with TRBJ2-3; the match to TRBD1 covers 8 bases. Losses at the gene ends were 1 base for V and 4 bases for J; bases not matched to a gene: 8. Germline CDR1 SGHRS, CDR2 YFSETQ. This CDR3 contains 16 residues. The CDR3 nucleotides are TGCGCCAGCAGCTTGAGTTGGACAGGGAGGTCAGATACGCAGTATTTT. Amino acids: CASSLSWTGRSDTQYF.

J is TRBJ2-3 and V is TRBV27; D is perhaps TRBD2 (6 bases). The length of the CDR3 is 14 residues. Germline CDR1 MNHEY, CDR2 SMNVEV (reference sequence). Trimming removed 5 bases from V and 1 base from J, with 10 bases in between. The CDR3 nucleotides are TGTGCCAGCAGTCCATTAGCGGGCACAGATACGCAGTATTTT. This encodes CASSPLAGTDTQYF.

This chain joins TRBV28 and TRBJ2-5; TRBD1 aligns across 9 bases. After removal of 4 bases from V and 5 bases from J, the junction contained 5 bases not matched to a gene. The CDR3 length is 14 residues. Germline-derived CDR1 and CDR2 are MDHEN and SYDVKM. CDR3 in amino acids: CASSYRGLVETQYF. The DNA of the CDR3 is TGTGCCAGCAGTTACAGGGGGCTGGTGGAGACCCAGTACTTC.

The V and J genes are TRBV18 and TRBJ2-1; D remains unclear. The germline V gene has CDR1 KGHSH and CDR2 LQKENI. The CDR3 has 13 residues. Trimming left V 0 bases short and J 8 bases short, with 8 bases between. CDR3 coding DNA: TGTGCCAGCTCACCACCGGGCGAGTATGAGCAGTTCTTC. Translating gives CASSPPGEYEQFF.

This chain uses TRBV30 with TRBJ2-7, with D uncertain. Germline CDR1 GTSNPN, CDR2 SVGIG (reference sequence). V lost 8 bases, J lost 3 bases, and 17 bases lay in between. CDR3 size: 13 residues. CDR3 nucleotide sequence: TGTGCCCATACGCCGCTCTCTAGCTACGAGCAGTACTTC. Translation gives CAHTPLSSYEQYF. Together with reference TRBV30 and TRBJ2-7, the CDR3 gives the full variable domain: SQTIHQWPATLVQPVGSPLSLECTVEGTSNPNLYWYRQAAGRGLQLLFYSVGIGQISSEVPQNLSASRPQDRQFILSSKKLLLSDSGFYLCAHTPLSSYEQYFGPGTRLTVT.

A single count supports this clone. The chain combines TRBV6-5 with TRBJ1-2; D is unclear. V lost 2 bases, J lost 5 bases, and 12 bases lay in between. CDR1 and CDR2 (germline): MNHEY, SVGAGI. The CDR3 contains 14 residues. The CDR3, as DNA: TGTGCCAGCAGTTACGAGACATCCCCATATGGCTACACCTTC. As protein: CASSYETSPYGYTF.

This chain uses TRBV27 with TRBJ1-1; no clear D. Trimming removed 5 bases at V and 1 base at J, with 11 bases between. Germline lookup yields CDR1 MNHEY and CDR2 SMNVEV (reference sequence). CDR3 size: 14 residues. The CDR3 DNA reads TGTGCCAGCAGTGCCCGGGAGCCGAACACTGAAGCTTTCTTT. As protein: CASSAREPNTEAFF.

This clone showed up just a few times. The CDR3 spells CATSDLRGGSNQPQHF. CDR3 in DNA: TGTGCCACCAGTGATTTAAGGGGCGGTAGCAATCAGCCCCAGCATTTT. The genes are TRBV24-1 and TRBJ1-5, with D possibly being TRBD1 (5 bases). Germline CDR1 KGHDR, CDR2 SFDVKD. There are 16 residues in the CDR3. V gave up 1 base and J gave up 0 bases, with 9 bases separating them.

The CDR3 reads CASSGQGLAGYNEQFF. Here the CDR3 DNA reads TGTGCCAGCAGCGGACAGGGACTAGCGGGATACAATGAGCAGTTCTTC. The rearrangement links TRBV7-3 to TRBJ2-1, with 13 bases matching TRBD2. After removal of 5 bases from V and 4 bases from J, the junction contained 5 bases not matched to a gene. The germline CDR1 and CDR2 sequences are SGHTA and FQGTGA. The length of the CDR3 is 16 residues.

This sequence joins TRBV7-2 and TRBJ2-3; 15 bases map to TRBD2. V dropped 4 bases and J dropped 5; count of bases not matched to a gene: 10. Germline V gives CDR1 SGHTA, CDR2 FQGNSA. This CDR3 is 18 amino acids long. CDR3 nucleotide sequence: TGTGCCAGCAGCTATGGGACTAGCGGGAGGAGACGGGGAGATACGCAGTATTTT. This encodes CASSYGTSGRRRGDTQYF. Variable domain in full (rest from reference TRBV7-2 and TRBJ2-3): GAGVSQSPSNKVTEKGKDVELRCDPISGHTALYWYRQSLGQGLEFLIYFQGNSAPDKSGLPSDRFSAERTGGSVSTLTIQRTQQEDSAVYLCASSYGTSGRRRGDTQYFGPGTRLTVL.

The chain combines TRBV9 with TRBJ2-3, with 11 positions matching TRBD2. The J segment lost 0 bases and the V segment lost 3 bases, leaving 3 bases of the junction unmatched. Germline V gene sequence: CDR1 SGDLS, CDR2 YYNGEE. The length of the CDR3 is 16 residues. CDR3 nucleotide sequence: TGTGCCAGCAGCGCGACTAGCGGGACTAGCACAGATACGCAGTATTTT. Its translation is CASSATSGTSTDTQYF.

The CDR3 DNA sequence: TGTGCCTGGAGGCCGCCGGACATCCCGGTCTATGGCTACACCTTC. Its protein product is CAWRPPDIPVYGYTF. The chain links TRBV30 to TRBJ1-2; TRBD1 might be the D (5 bases). In germline, CDR1 is GTSNPN, CDR2 SVGIG (reference sequence). There are 15 residues in the CDR3. Trimming pared 3 bases from V and 4 bases from J, leaving 18 bases between.

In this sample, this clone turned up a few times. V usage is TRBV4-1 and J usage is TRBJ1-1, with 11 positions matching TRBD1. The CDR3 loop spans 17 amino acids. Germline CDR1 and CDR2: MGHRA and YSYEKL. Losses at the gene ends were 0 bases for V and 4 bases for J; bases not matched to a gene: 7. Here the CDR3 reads CASSQDSDRGRSTEAFF. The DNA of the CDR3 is TGCGCCAGCAGCCAAGATTCGGACAGGGGGCGTAGCACTGAAGCTTTCTTT.

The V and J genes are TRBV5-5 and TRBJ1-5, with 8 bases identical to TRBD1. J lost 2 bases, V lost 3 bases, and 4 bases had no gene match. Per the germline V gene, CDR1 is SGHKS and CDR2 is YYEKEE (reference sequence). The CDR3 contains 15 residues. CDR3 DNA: TGTGCCAGCAGCTCGGACAGGGTACGCAATCAGCCCCAGCATTTT. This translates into CASSSDRVRNQPQHF.

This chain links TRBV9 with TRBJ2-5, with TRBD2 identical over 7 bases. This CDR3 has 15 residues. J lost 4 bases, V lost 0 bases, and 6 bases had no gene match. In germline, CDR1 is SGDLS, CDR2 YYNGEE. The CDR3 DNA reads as TGTGCCAGCAGCGTAGGGGGAGGGCCGGGAGAGACCCAGTACTTC. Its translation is CASSVGGGPGETQYF.

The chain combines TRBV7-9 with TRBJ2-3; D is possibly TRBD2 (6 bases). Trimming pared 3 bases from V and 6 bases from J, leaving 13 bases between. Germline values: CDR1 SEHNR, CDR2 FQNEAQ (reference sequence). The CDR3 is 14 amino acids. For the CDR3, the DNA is TGTGCCAGCAGCTTGGGGGAGGCGCGGGATACGCAGTATTTT. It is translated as CASSLGEARDTQYF. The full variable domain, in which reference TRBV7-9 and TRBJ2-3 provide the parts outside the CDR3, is DTGVSQNPRHKITKRGQNVTFRCDPISEHNRLYWYRQTLGQGPEFLTYFQNEAQLEKSRLLSDRFSAERPKGSFSTLEIQRTEQGDSAMYLCASSLGEARDTQYFGPGTRLTVL.

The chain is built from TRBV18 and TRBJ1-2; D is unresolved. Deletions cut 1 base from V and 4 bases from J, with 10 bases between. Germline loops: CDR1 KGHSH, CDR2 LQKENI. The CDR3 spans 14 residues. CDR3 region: CASSPQDTRYGYTF. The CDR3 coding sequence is TGTGCCAGCTCACCACAAGACACACGCTATGGCTACACCTTC.

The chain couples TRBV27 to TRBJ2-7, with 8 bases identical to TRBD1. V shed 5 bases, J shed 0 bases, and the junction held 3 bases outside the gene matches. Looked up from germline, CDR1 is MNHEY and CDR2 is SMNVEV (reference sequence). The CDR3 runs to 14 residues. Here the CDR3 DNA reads TGTGCCAGCAGTCGACAGGGGAGCTCCTACGAGCAGTACTTC. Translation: CASSRQGSSYEQYF.

CDR3: CASTLSDTQYF. DNA for the CDR3: TGTGCCAGCACCCTTTCAGATACGCAGTATTTT. The gene calls are TRBV5-4 and TRBJ2-3; D gene unclear. The CDR3 consists of 11 residues. The germline V gene encodes CDR1 SGHNT and CDR2 YYREEE (reference sequence). V lost 6 bases, J lost 4 bases, and 6 bases lay in between.

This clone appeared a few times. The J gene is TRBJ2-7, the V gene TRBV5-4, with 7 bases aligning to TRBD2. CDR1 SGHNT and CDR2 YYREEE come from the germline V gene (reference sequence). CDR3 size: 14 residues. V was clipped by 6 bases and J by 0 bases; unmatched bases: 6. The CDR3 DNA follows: TGTGCCAGCACCCGGGACTACCTCTCCTACGAGCAGTACTTC. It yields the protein CASTRDYLSYEQYF.

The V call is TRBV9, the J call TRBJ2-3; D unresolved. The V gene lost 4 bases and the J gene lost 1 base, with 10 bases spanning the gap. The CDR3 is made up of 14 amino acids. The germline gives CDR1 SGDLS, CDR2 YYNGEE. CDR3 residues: CASSPRWRTDTQYF. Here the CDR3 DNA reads TGTGCCAGCAGCCCCCGATGGCGCACAGATACGCAGTATTTT.

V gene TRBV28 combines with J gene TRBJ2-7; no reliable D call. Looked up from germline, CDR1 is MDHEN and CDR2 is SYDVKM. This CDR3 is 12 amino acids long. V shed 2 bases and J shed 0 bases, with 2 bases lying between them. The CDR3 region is CASSLLSYEQYF. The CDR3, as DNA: TGTGCCAGCAGTTTACTCTCCTACGAGCAGTACTTC.

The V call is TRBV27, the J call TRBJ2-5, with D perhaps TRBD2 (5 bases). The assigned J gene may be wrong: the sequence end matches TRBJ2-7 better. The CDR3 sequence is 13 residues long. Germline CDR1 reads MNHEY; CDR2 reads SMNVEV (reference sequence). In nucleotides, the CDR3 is TGTGCCAGCAGTTCCGCCGGGATCTACGAGCAGTACTTC. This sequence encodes CASSSAGIYEQYF.

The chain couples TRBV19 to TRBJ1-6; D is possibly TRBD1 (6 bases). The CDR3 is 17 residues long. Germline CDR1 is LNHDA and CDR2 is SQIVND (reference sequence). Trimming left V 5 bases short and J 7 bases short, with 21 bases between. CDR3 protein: CASSPGHRRTENSPLHF. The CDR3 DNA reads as TGTGCCAGTAGTCCGGGACACCGCAGAACCGAAAATTCACCCCTCCACTTT.